Listed below are T cell receptor beta chains from one sample, sequenced in a study of T cell responses to AZD1222 COVID-19 vaccine. Method: immunoSEQ multiplex PCR; TCRdb's copy keeps in-frame clones and lacks some. Of about 120,000 clones listed, around 85% are singletons. The sequencing used peripheral blood, collected on day 0 of AZD1222 vaccination. The receptors stem from an adult in good health. The CDR3 runs from the conserved cysteine through the conserved F or W. Each record gives: D gene, clone size, V gene, J gene, CDR3 DNA, CDR3 protein. D genes are given only for firm matches. Clone sizes are given selectively: once, few, many, or a class where the clone is expanded.

TRBD2	-	TRBV6-4	TRBJ2-3	TGTGCCAGCTCAACAAGCGGGGGGAGCACAGATACGCAGTATTTT	CASSTSGGSTDTQYF
-	-	TRBV24-1	TRBJ1-2	TGTGCCACCAGTGTTGGAGGGACCTATGGCTACACCTTC	CATSVGGTYGYTF
-	-	TRBV7-9	TRBJ2-1	TGTGCCAGCAGCTTAGGGCTGGGCTCCTACAATGAGCAGTTCTTC	CASSLGLGSYNEQFF
TRBD2	-	TRBV7-2	TRBJ2-7	TGTGCCAGCAGCGTGACTAGCGGGGGGAAATACGAGCAGTACTTC	CASSVTSGGKYEQYF
-	-	TRBV10-3	TRBJ2-1	TGTGCCATCAGTGAGTCGATGCCCCTCAATGAGCAGTTCTTC	CAISESMPLNEQFF
-	-	TRBV6-2/TRBV6-3	TRBJ2-3	TGTGCCAGCAGTTACTCTGGCCAGGAGGGAACAGATACGCAGTATTTT	CASSYSGQEGTDTQYF
-	-	TRBV5-6	TRBJ1-5	TGTGCCAGCAGCTTGGCCGGCAGGGGCGGTGAGCCCCAGCATTTT	CASSLAGRGGEPQHF
TRBD1	-	TRBV2	TRBJ1-5	TGTGCCAGCCGTGACAGGGGGAACAATCAGCCCCAGCATTTT	CASRDRGNNQPQHF
TRBD2	-	TRBV6-5	TRBJ2-1	TGTGCCAGCAGGGGCGGGGGGTACAATGAGCAGTTCTTC	CASRGGGYNEQFF
-	-	TRBV12-5	TRBJ2-3	TGTGCTAGTGGTTGGGGGAAAGATACGCAGTATTTT	CASGWGKDTQYF
-	-	TRBV7-9	TRBJ2-2	TGTGCCAGCAGCTTAGCCGAGAGGACCGGGGAGCTGTTTTTT	CASSLAERTGELFF
-	-	TRBV4-2	TRBJ1-1	TGTGCCAGCAGCCGGCCGGACCGAGACACTGAAGCTTTCTTT	CASSRPDRDTEAFF
-	-	TRBV7-7	TRBJ2-1	TGTGCCAGCAGCTTATCAGACAGGTCCTACAATGAGCAGTTCTTC	CASSLSDRSYNEQFF
TRBD1	-	TRBV7-2	TRBJ1-1	TGTGCCAGCAGCTTAGGTATCAGGACAGGGAGCACTGAAGCTTTCTTT	CASSLGIRTGSTEAFF
-	-	TRBV21-1	TRBJ2-7	TGTGCCAGCAGCCGGCAACACTCGGAGGTCTACGAGCAGTACTTC	CASSRQHSEVYEQYF
-	-	TRBV19	TRBJ2-1	TGTGCCAGTAACGCGGTTGCGGGACCTCCTTATGATGAGCAGTTCTTC	CASNAVAGPPYDEQFF
-	-	TRBV5-6	TRBJ1-1	TGTGCCAGCAGCTTGGGAGGGGTGAACACTGAAGCTTTCTTT	CASSLGGVNTEAFF
TRBD1	-	TRBV7-9	TRBJ1-1	TGTGCCAGCAGCTCTAGGGGACAGCTTGAAGCTTTCTTT	CASSSRGQLEAFF
-	-	TRBV4-3	TRBJ1-1	TGCGCCAGCAGCCAAGATCGGAGGGAAGCTTTCTTT	CASSQDRREAFF
-	few	TRBV7-9	TRBJ2-7	TGTGCCAGCAGCCCAGGCTACGAGCAGTACTTC	CASSPGYEQYF
TRBD1	-	TRBV18	TRBJ2-3	TGTGCCAGCTCACCGGACAGGGACAACACAGATACGCAGTATTTT	CASSPDRDNTDTQYF
-	-	TRBV5-6	TRBJ2-4	TGTGCCAGCAGTTTGGGGCGCCGGTGGGAACAGGCCAAAAACATTCAGTACTTC	CASSLGRRWEQAKNIQYF
TRBD1	-	TRBV7-9	TRBJ2-3	TGTGCCAGCAGCTTAGGGCTCGACAGGGGCAGGGCAGATACGCAGTATTTT	CASSLGLDRGRADTQYF
-	-	TRBV28	TRBJ2-7	TGTGCCAGCAGTTTTGGGCTCGAGCAGTACTTC	CASSFGLEQYF
-	-	TRBV10-3	TRBJ2-3	TGTGCCAATTCAAAAACAGTTTTCACAGATACGCAGTATTTT	CANSKTVFTDTQYF
TRBD2	-	TRBV27	TRBJ2-5	TGTGCCAGCAGTGGGACTAGCGGGGGGTCGGAGACCCAGTACTTC	CASSGTSGGSETQYF
TRBD1	-	TRBV3-1/TRBV3-2	TRBJ2-2	TGTGCCAGCAGCCAAGTAATCGGGACAGGGAAGACCGGGGAGCTGTTTTTT	CASSQVIGTGKTGELFF
-	-	TRBV2	TRBJ1-4	TGTGCCAGCAAGGGCAGGGCTACACCTAATGAAAAACTGTTTTTT	CASKGRATPNEKLFF
-	-	TRBV11-3	TRBJ2-2	TGTGCCAGCAGCTTGTTGACCGGGGAGCTGTTTTTT	CASSLLTGELFF
-	-	TRBV6-2/TRBV6-3	TRBJ1-1	TGTGCCAGCAGTTCCCCCCCAGGGGCCACTGAAGCTTTCTTT	CASSSPPGATEAFF
TRBD1	-	TRBV10-3	TRBJ1-4	TGTGCCATCAGCCGGGACAGGGGAACTGAAAAACTGTTTTTT	CAISRDRGTEKLFF
-	-	TRBV19	TRBJ2-7	TGTGCCAGTAGAAGCGTGGGATCCTACGAGCAGTACTTC	CASRSVGSYEQYF
-	-	TRBV4-1	TRBJ2-7	TGCGCCAGCAGCCAAGCCCAGGGGTCCTACGAGCAGTACTTC	CASSQAQGSYEQYF
-	-	TRBV5-4	TRBJ1-4	TGTGCCAGCAGCCGCTTAGGGGTTCAGGAAAAACTGTTTTTT	CASSRLGVQEKLFF
-	-	TRBV5-6	TRBJ1-1	TGTGCCAGCAGCTTCTTCCGGGGCACTGAAGCTTTCTTT	CASSFFRGTEAFF
-	once	TRBV21-1	TRBJ2-2	TGTGCCAGCAGCAACCGGACAACAAGTGGCACCGGGGAGCTGTTTTTT	CASSNRTTSGTGELFF
TRBD2	-	TRBV11-2	TRBJ2-1	TGTGCCAGCAGCTTTCTCCTAGCGGGGTACAATGAGCAGTTCTTC	CASSFLLAGYNEQFF
-	once	TRBV7-9	TRBJ1-5	TGTGCCAGCAGCTTAGGTCAGACAGATCAGCCCCAGCATTTT	CASSLGQTDQPQHF
-	-	TRBV2	TRBJ2-5	TGTGCCAGCAGTGAAGCTTGGGGTTCCCCAGAGCAAGAGACCCAGTACTTC	CASSEAWGSPEQETQYF
-	once	TRBV28	TRBJ2-7	TGTGCCAGCAGTTTATGGCCCACCGTCTACGAGCAGTACTTC	CASSLWPTVYEQYF
TRBD1	-	TRBV12-5	TRBJ2-2	TGTGCTAGTGGTCGGACAGGGCCCAGCACCGGGGAGCTGTTTTTT	CASGRTGPSTGELFF
TRBD1	-	TRBV30	TRBJ1-3	TGTGCCTGGAGCAACGGACAGGGTGGAAACACCATATATTTT	CAWSNGQGGNTIYF
TRBD2	-	TRBV20-1	TRBJ2-2	TGCAGTGCTAGTGACCTAGCGGGGACGAACACCGGGGAGCTGTTTTTT	CSASDLAGTNTGELFF
TRBD1	-	TRBV6-1	TRBJ1-2	TGTGCCAGCAGTGATTGGACAGGGACTAACTATGGCTACACCTTC	CASSDWTGTNYGYTF
-	-	TRBV6-1	TRBJ2-5	TGTGCCAGCAGTGAAGGCGCAGGGACGCAAGAGACCCAGTACTTC	CASSEGAGTQETQYF
TRBD2	-	TRBV5-1	TRBJ2-2	TGCGCCAGCAGCTTGACACGAATAGCGGGGGAGTGGGAAACCGGGGAGCTGTTTTTT	CASSLTRIAGEWETGELFF
TRBD1	-	TRBV25-1	TRBJ2-2	TGTGCCAGCAGCGGACAGGCCCGCTGGGCCGGGGAGCTGTTTTTT	CASSGQARWAGELFF
-	-	TRBV7-2	TRBJ2-1	TGTGCCAGCAGCCCACGGACCCTCAGCAATGAGCAGTTCTTC	CASSPRTLSNEQFF
-	-	TRBV28	TRBJ1-2	TGTGCCAGCAGTCCCTACAGGCGATTGGGAGGCTATGGCTACACCTTC	CASSPYRRLGGYGYTF
-	once	TRBV5-1	TRBJ1-3	TGCGCCAGCAGCTTAGACCGAGACACCATATATTTT	CASSLDRDTIYF
-	-	TRBV10-3	TRBJ1-2	TGTGCCATCAGTGAGTCTGGGAACTATGGCTACACCTTC	CAISESGNYGYTF
-	once	TRBV12-3/TRBV12-4	TRBJ2-1	TGTGCCAGCAGTACGGAGATTTACAATGAGCAGTTCTTC	CASSTEIYNEQFF
TRBD1	-	TRBV6-5	TRBJ2-7	TGTGCCAGCACCTCCGGGACAGGGTCTTACGAGCAGTACTTC	CASTSGTGSYEQYF
TRBD1	-	TRBV7-9	TRBJ1-6	TGTGCCAGCAGCTTAGGCCAGGGGGTCAATTCACCCCTCCACTTT	CASSLGQGVNSPLHF